These 11 T cell receptor beta chains were all obtained from the same sample, sequenced in a study of shared clonotypes between healthy human individuals (TCRdb year 2020). CD8 naive samples were CD45RO-negative cells positively selected for CCR7, giving a CD45RA+CCR7+ population that excluded TemRA cells. The method behind the library was the immunoSEQ multiplex PCR assay. TCRdb stores this immuneACCESS table with in-frame sequences only. Part of the clones is absent; in the studies checked, under half of the shortfall reflects unresolved V genes, and no reason is known for the rest. The sample yields fewer than 850,000 clones; roughly 96% were counted once. Over 0.2% of the sample lies in the top ten. Sample: naive CD8+ T cells sorted from blood. The cell subset or site label here, explained by the study, means: CD45RA+CCR7+. Receptors were obtained from a man aged 25 to 40 in good health.

V is TRBV7-8 and J is TRBJ2-1; D perhaps matches TRBD2 (6 bases). V was shortened by 0 bases and J by 4 bases, with 13 bases between the two germline ends. This CDR3 spans 16 amino acids. Per the germline V gene, CDR1 is SGHVS and CDR2 is FQNEAQ. Here the CDR3 reads CASSLARDSTYNEQFF. CDR3 DNA: TGTGCCAGCAGCTTAGCTCGGGACTCCACTTACAATGAGCAGTTCTTC. The entire variable domain, with the rest obtained from reference TRBV7-8 and TRBJ2-1, is as follows: GAGVSQSPRYKVAKRGQDVALRCDPISGHVSLFWYQQALGQGPEFLTYFQNEAQLDKSGLPSDRFFAERPEGSVSTLKIQRTQQEDSAVYLCASSLARDSTYNEQFFGPGTRLTVL.

V usage is TRBV7-8 and J usage is TRBJ2-3, with TRBD2 matching 8 bases. The CDR3 spans 14 residues. The trim removed 8 bases at V and 2 bases at J, leaving 6 bases unmatched. Per germline, CDR1 SGHVS and CDR2 FQNEAQ. The DNA for the CDR3 is TGTGCCAGCTTTCGCGGGGGGTACACAGATACGCAGTATTTT. It specifies CASFRGGYTDTQYF.

The gene calls are TRBV29-1 and TRBJ1-1; D remains ambiguous. Germline V gene lookup returns CDR1 SQVTM and CDR2 ANQGSEA. Between the trimmed V and J ends, which lost 7 bases and 6 bases, there was a span of 9 bases. The CDR3 runs to 10 residues. CDR3 DNA sequence: TGCAGCGGTGGGGAACCTGAAGCTTTCTTT. Translating it yields CSGGEPEAFF.

The J gene is TRBJ2-7, the V gene TRBV4-3; D is unclear. The CDR3 covers 14 residues. V was cut by 0 bases and J by 7 bases, with 13 bases left in between. Germline loops: CDR1 LGHNA, CDR2 YSLEER. The CDR3 DNA reads as TGCGCCAGCAGCCAAGAATTACCCCTCGGGGAGCAGTACTTC. This encodes CASSQELPLGEQYF.

The chain has TRBV4-1 and TRBJ2-5, with D possibly matching TRBD2 (5 bases). Germline loops: CDR1 MGHRA, CDR2 YSYEKL. The V end lost 3 bases, the J end lost 2 bases, and 13 bases lay between the germline ends. This CDR3 has 15 amino acids. CDR3: CASSQLGGLQETQYF. CDR3 nucleotides: TGCGCCAGCAGCCAGTTAGGCGGGTTGCAAGAGACCCAGTACTTC.

This chain uses TRBV11-2 with TRBJ2-3; D is unresolved. V was cut by 5 bases and J by 7 bases, with 28 bases left in between. CDR1 is SGHAT, CDR2 FQNNGV, per germline. The CDR3 is 18 residues long. The CDR3 spells CASSPLPSNRASRHTQYF. The CDR3 DNA sequence: TGTGCCAGCAGCCCCCTCCCTTCCAATAGAGCCAGTCGGCATACGCAGTATTTT.

The chain combines TRBV6-1 with TRBJ2-3; TRBD1 or TRBD2 may be the D gene (7 bases each). CDR3 length: 13 residues. Between the trimmed V and J ends, which lost 8 bases and 3 bases, there was a span of 12 bases. Germline-derived CDR1 and CDR2 are MNHNS and SASEGT. The CDR3 sequence is CASQGGVTDTQYF. CDR3 coding DNA: TGTGCCAGCCAGGGGGGGGTGACAGATACGCAGTATTTT.

This chain links TRBV6-1 with TRBJ2-1; 7 bases match TRBD2. The CDR3 runs to 16 residues. Trimming took 2 bases from V and 4 from J; bases not matched to a gene: 8. The germline CDR1 and CDR2 sequences are MNHNS and SASEGT. CDR3 nucleotide sequence: TGTGCCAGCAGTGAACTGGCGGGAGACCTTTACAATGAGCAGTTCTTC. Translating it yields CASSELAGDLYNEQFF.

The V and J genes are TRBV7-9 and TRBJ2-1, with D perhaps matching TRBD2 (5 bases). This CDR3 spans 11 amino acids. Germline values: CDR1 SEHNR, CDR2 FQNEAQ (reference sequence). Trimming cost V 5 bases and J 10 bases, with 9 bases left between them. CDR3 in amino acids: CASSDEREQFF. In DNA, the CDR3 is TGTGCCAGCAGCGACGAGCGGGAGCAGTTCTTC. Based on the CDR3 plus reference TRBV7-9 and TRBJ2-1, the full variable domain is DTGVSQNPRHKITKRGQNVTFRCDPISEHNRLYWYRQTLGQGPEFLTYFQNEAQLEKSRLLSDRFSAERPKGSFSTLEIQRTEQGDSAMYLCASSDEREQFFGPGTRLTVL.

CDR3 coding DNA: TGCAGCGTTGGCGTAGCGGGAGCAAATGAGCAGTTCTTC. Protein sequence: CSVGVAGANEQFF. The rearrangement joins TRBV29-1 to TRBJ2-1, with 9 bases fitting TRBD2. This CDR3 is built from 13 residues. The V gene end was trimmed by 4 bases and the J gene end by 7 bases; junction bases not matched to a gene: 5. The V gene's germline CDR1 is SQVTM and CDR2 ANQGSEA.

The chain uses TRBV5-1 and TRBJ2-7; TRBD1 agrees at 7 bases. CDR1 and CDR2 (germline): SGHRS, YFSETQ. V gave up 4 bases and J gave up 3 bases; unmatched junction bases: 10. The CDR3 sequence is 15 residues long. DNA for the CDR3: TGCGCCAGCAGCAACAGCCCGGACAGGAACTACGAGCAGTACTTC. Amino acid sequence: CASSNSPDRNYEQYF.